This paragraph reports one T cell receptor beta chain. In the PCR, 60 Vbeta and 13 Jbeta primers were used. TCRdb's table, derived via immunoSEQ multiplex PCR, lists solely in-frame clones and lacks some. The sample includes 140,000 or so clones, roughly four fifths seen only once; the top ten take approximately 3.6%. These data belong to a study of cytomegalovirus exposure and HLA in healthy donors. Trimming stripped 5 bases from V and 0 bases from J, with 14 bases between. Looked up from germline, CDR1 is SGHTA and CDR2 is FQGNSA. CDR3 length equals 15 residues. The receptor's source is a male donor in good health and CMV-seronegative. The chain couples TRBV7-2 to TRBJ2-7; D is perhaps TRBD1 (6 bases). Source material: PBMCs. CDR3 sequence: CASSPHPGHSYEQYF. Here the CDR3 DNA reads TGTGCCAGCAGCCCCCACCCGGGACACTCCTACGAGCAGTACTTC.